This T cell receptor beta chain was documented in a study of T cell clonality in common variable immunodeficiency. Study-wide results and limits: Reportedly, TCR beta sequences from common variable immunodeficiency showed fewer deletions and N-nucleotide insertions. TCRbeta clonality was increased in CVID versus healthy controls.

The CDR3 consists of 15 residues. Trimming removed 5 bases at V and 2 bases at J, with 16 bases between. Per the germline V gene, CDR1 is MNHEY and CDR2 is SVGEGT. Replacement immunoglobulin had been given to every CVID subject for at least one year. Repertoires were generated with immunoSEQ multiplex PCR, while TCRdb's copy carries only in-frame clones and drops some. This sample comprises about 15,000 clones, none seen once only. This clone has just a few counts. Its specificity is unknown. The CDR3 goes on 3 residues after the read ends, and that part is filled in from the germline J gene. The specimen was peripheral blood mononuclear cells. The sequence came from a human donor with common variable immunodeficiency. The chain has TRBV6-2 or TRBV6-3 and TRBJ2-7; D remains unclear. CDR3 in amino acids: CASSLDLAVAYEQYF. The sequenced CDR3 bases are TGTGCCAGCAGTCTCGACCTCGCGGTTGCCTACGAG.